This T cell receptor beta chain was sequenced for a study of OX40 agonist ivuxolimab in advanced cancers. The wider study: Patients got intravenous ivuxolimab at 0.01 to 10 mg/kg every 2 weeks. Study observations and caveats: Low normalized T-cell clonal expansion was additionally recorded for some nonresponders. The CD4+ and CD8+ T cells in the blood had expanded clonally by week 6 at 0.1 to 3.0 mg/kg.

The CDR3 loop spans 14 amino acids. Between the trimmed V and J ends, which lost 5 bases and 1 base, there was a span of 12 bases. Germline-derived CDR1 and CDR2 are SNHLY and FYNNEI. About this clone: What it binds is not known.

Some clones are missing from TCRdb's copy, which holds only in-frame ones; the method was immunoSEQ multiplex PCR. This table holds over 85,000 clones, just under 95% found once. The study sampled blood at baseline, cycle 4 day 1, and cycle 7 day 1. The sample in question was CD4+ or CD8+ T cells sorted from blood, obtained in a trial of the OX40 agonist ivuxolimab. This TCR was sampled from an adult with an advanced solid tumor such as melanoma, head and neck, liver or kidney cancer. The V gene is TRBV2, the J gene TRBJ2-7; D gene unclear. The CDR3 protein is CASSFPDQSYEQYV. In nucleotides, the CDR3 is TGTGCCAGCAGTTTCCCCGACCAATCCTACGAGCAGTACGTC.